Each of the 28 T cell receptor beta chains below was sequenced from the same sample in a study of T cells after yellow fever vaccination. One entry per CDR3 protein results from TCRdb running MiXCR on the 5' RACE reads. The sample includes 340,000 or so distinct CDR3 sequences, around 12% of them seen just once. Source: CD4+ T cells sorted from PBMCs, taken 15 days after the yellow fever booster vaccination. Receptors originate from a man younger than 30 who received the YFV17D yellow fever vaccine.

This clonotype was found a few times. This chain links TRBV12-3 or TRBV12-4 with TRBJ1-6; D is undetermined. The CDR3 is made up of 14 amino acids. Trimming cost V 2 bases and J 14 bases, with 16 bases left between them. The CDR3 is CASSLSPNRGALHF. In DNA form, the CDR3 reads TGTGCCAGCAGTTTAAGCCCCAATCGGGGAGCCCTCCACTTT.

The V and J genes are TRBV29-1 and TRBJ2-1, with D unresolved. The germline V gene has CDR1 SQVTM and CDR2 ANQGSEA. CDR3 length equals 16 residues. With 0 bases removed from V and 1 base from J, the gap between germline ends came to 13 bases. CDR3 region: CSVEDMRARSYNEQFF. Here the CDR3 DNA reads TGCAGCGTTGAAGATATGCGAGCAAGATCCTACAATGAGCAGTTCTTC.

This clonotype was seen a handful of times. This chain joins TRBV27 and TRBJ2-5; D is ambiguous. The CDR3 runs 13 residues. Germline lookup yields CDR1 MNHEY and CDR2 SMNVEV (reference sequence). V was trimmed by 10 bases and J by 4 bases, leaving 16 bases between them. As DNA, the CDR3 is TGTGCCACCGGGCCCTCAAACCGAGAGACCCAGTACTTC. Translating gives CATGPSNRETQYF.

This clonotype was observed many times. The genes are TRBV5-1 and TRBJ2-2; D unresolved. This CDR3 comprises 14 residues. Germline V gene data show CDR1 as SGHRS and CDR2 as YFSETQ. V was pared by 2 bases and J by 4 bases, with 9 bases between. CDR3 sequence (DNA): TGCGCCAGCAGCTTTGTAGGAACCACCGGGGAGCTGTTTTTT. As protein: CASSFVGTTGELFF.

This clonotype was seen a few times. The chain combines TRBV19 with TRBJ1-5, with D unclear. The CDR3 is made up of 13 amino acids. Trimming cost V 11 bases and J 2 bases, with 13 bases left between them. Looked up from germline, CDR1 is LNHDA and CDR2 is SQIVND (reference sequence). The CDR3 loop reads CASSGGGNQPQHF. DNA of the CDR3: TGTGCCTCCTCGGGAGGAGGCAATCAGCCCCAGCATTTT.

This clonotype was detected a few times. This chain uses TRBV7-9 with TRBJ2-3, with 8 nucleotides matching TRBD2. With V trimmed by 7 bases and J by 2 bases, 8 bases remained unmatched. This CDR3 comprises 15 residues. Germline V gene data show CDR1 as SEHNR and CDR2 as FQNEAQ (reference sequence). CDR3 amino acids: CASTPRGGNTDTQYF. The CDR3 coding sequence is TGTGCCAGCACACCCCGGGGGGGAAACACAGATACGCAGTATTTT. The whole variable domain, remainder taken from reference TRBV7-9 and TRBJ2-3, is DTGVSQNPRHKITKRGQNVTFRCDPISEHNRLYWYRQTLGQGPEFLTYFQNEAQLEKSRLLSDRFSAERPKGSFSTLEIQRTEQGDSAMYLCASTPRGGNTDTQYFGPGTRLTVL.

The sample holds many counts of this clonotype. The J gene is TRBJ2-1, the V gene TRBV24-1; D gene unclear. Germline-derived CDR1 and CDR2 are KGHDR and SFDVKD. This CDR3 has 15 residues. Deletions cut 5 bases from V and 6 bases from J, with 16 bases between. The CDR3 loop is CATSVLQRLGNEQFF. In nucleotides, the CDR3 is TGTGCCACCAGTGTCCTCCAGAGACTGGGCAATGAGCAGTTCTTC.

This chain links TRBV29-1 with TRBJ1-5; 8 positions match TRBD1. Germline V gives CDR1 SQVTM, CDR2 ANQGSEA. The V segment lost 6 bases and the J segment 6 bases; nucleotides outside the gene matches: 7. This CDR3 is 13 amino acids long. The CDR3 DNA sequence: TGCAGCGTGCAACAGGGGGTTGCTCAGCCCCAGCATTTT. The encoded protein is CSVQQGVAQPQHF.

This clonotype showed up just a few times. The chain combines TRBV5-4 with TRBJ2-1; TRBD2 agrees at 9 bases. Germline values: CDR1 SGHNT, CDR2 YYREEE (reference sequence). The CDR3 has 15 residues. V shed 2 bases and J 7 bases; nucleotides not matched to a gene: 7. CDR3 amino acids: CASSFYSGGKNEQFF. The CDR3 bases are TGTGCCAGCAGCTTTTACAGCGGGGGGAAGAATGAGCAGTTCTTC.

This clonotype appeared a few times. This CDR3 reads CASSPRGKGWNQPQHF. The CDR3 DNA reads TGTGCCAGCAGCCCAAGGGGGAAGGGATGGAATCAGCCCCAGCATTTT. This chain links TRBV4-2 with TRBJ1-5; D might be TRBD1 (6 bases). The CDR3 is 16 residues long. Germline CDR1 and CDR2: LGHNA and YNFKEQ. Trimming shortened V by 4 bases and J by 4 bases, and 17 bases separated the two germline ends.

V is TRBV4-3 and J is TRBJ1-1; no definite D call. The CDR3 extends over 15 amino acids. Germline V CDR1 and CDR2: LGHNA, YSLEER. Deletions cut 0 bases from V and 1 base from J, with 9 bases between. The CDR3 is CASSQDIAPNTEAFF. CDR3 DNA: TGCGCCAGCAGCCAAGATATAGCGCCGAACACTGAAGCTTTCTTT.

The chain joins TRBV5-4 to TRBJ2-5; TRBD2 might be the D (8 bases). The CDR3 totals 17 residues. CDR1 and CDR2 (germline): SGHNT, YYREEE (reference sequence). V lost 5 bases, J lost 4 bases, and 24 bases lay in between. CDR3 DNA sequence: TGTGCCAGCAGGGCGGGGGGAGGAAGGGGGCTCACAGAGACCCAGTACTTC. Amino acid sequence: CASRAGGGRGLTETQYF.

The CDR3, as DNA: TGTGCCAGCAGCTTAGGCCTGACAGAAACAGATACGCAGTATTTT. Translated: CASSLGLTETDTQYF. V and J are TRBV11-3 and TRBJ2-3; D might be TRBD1 (5 bases). V dropped 1 base and J dropped 3 bases, with 11 bases sitting between them. Germline V gene data show CDR1 as SGHNT and CDR2 as YENEEA. This CDR3 has 15 residues.

The chain has TRBV29-1 and TRBJ2-2, with 9 bases identical to TRBD1. The CDR3 length is 15 residues. V trimming: 6 bases; J trimming: 3 bases; junction bases outside the gene matches: 8. The V gene's germline CDR1 is SQVTM and CDR2 ANQGSEA. The DNA of the CDR3 is TGCAGCGTGGGGGGGACAGGGATGGACACCGGGGAGCTGTTTTTT. The encoded protein is CSVGGTGMDTGELFF.

This clonotype was seen a few times. This chain uses TRBV20-1 with TRBJ2-1, with 10 bases matching TRBD1. Trimming at V came to 5 bases and at J to 10 bases, leaving 5 bases not matched to a gene. Germline CDR1 DFQATT, CDR2 SNEGSKA (reference sequence). The CDR3 extends over 12 amino acids. The CDR3, as DNA: TGCAGTGCTTCCGGGACAGGGGACGAGCAGTTCTTC. Translation: CSASGTGDEQFF.

This clonotype was seen a few times. The chain uses TRBV11-2 and TRBJ2-1; TRBD2 might be the D (6 bases). The V and J ends lost 3 bases and 0 bases respectively, with 12 bases between them. In germline, CDR1 is SGHAT, CDR2 FQNNGV. The CDR3 is made up of 16 amino acids. CDR3 loop: CASSFRRGSSYNEQFF. The DNA for the CDR3 is TGTGCCAGCAGCTTCCGTCGGGGGAGCTCCTACAATGAGCAGTTCTTC.

In this sample, this clonotype turned up many times. The V call is TRBV29-1, the J call TRBJ2-3; D gene unclear. V was shortened by 8 bases and J by 0 bases, with 12 bases between the two germline ends. The CDR3 is made up of 13 amino acids. Germline lookup yields CDR1 SQVTM and CDR2 ANQGSEA. The CDR3 nucleotides are TGCAGCTCAATTGCAGATAGCACAGATACGCAGTATTTT. It is translated as CSSIADSTDTQYF.

This clonotype was found a few times. For the CDR3, the DNA is TGCAGTGCGGTACGACCGGGATATAATTCACCCCTCCACTTT. The encoded protein is CSAVRPGYNSPLHF. The V and J genes are TRBV20-1 and TRBJ1-6, with no clear D. In germline, CDR1 is DFQATT, CDR2 SNEGSKA (reference sequence). The CDR3 totals 14 residues. Trimming removed 6 bases at V and 4 bases at J, with 13 bases between.

This clonotype was recorded a few times. This rearrangement joins TRBV4-2 to TRBJ2-2, with TRBD2 identical over 7 bases. Germline assignment: CDR1 LGHNA and CDR2 YNFKEQ. This CDR3 has 17 amino acids. V shed 1 base and J 5 bases; nucleotides not matched to a gene: 10. For the CDR3, the DNA is TGTGCCAGCAGCCAAGCACCGGGACTACGGACGACCGGGGAGCTGTTTTTT. It yields the protein CASSQAPGLRTTGELFF.

The chain recombines TRBV20-1 with TRBJ2-3, with no clear D. CDR3 length equals 13 residues. Germline values: CDR1 DFQATT, CDR2 SNEGSKA (reference sequence). Trimming left V 2 bases short and J 4 bases short, with 10 bases between. The CDR3 region is CSARPIRADTQYF. The CDR3 coding sequence is TGCAGTGCTAGACCTATCCGGGCAGATACGCAGTATTTT.

This clonotype was seen only once. The rearrangement links TRBV20-1 to TRBJ1-4; D is perhaps TRBD1 (5 bases). Trimming took 6 bases from V and 7 from J, leaving 15 bases between them. Germline V gives CDR1 DFQATT, CDR2 SNEGSKA (reference sequence). The CDR3 is 13 residues long. CDR3 coding DNA: TGCAGTGCCCGAGCAGGGTGGAGTGAAAAACTGTTTTTT. Translating it yields CSARAGWSEKLFF.

This clonotype was found a few times. The chain couples TRBV18 to TRBJ2-2; D might be TRBD1 (5 bases). There are 14 residues in the CDR3. The germline V gene encodes CDR1 KGHSH and CDR2 LQKENI. V lost 3 bases, J lost 3 bases, and 8 bases lay in between. CDR3 sequence reads: CASSPLQDTGELFF. The CDR3 nucleotides are TGTGCCAGCTCACCTCTACAGGACACCGGGGAGCTGTTTTTT.

This clonotype has just a few counts. The gene calls are TRBV24-1 and TRBJ2-3; the match to TRBD1 covers 9 bases. The V gene's germline CDR1 is KGHDR and CDR2 SFDVKD. Losses at the gene ends were 9 bases for V and 3 bases for J; bases not matched to a gene: 3. The CDR3 contains 13 residues. The CDR3 loop is CATAGQGTDTQYF. CDR3 coding DNA: TGTGCCACCGCAGGACAGGGGACAGATACGCAGTATTTT.

This clonotype came up many times. The chain combines TRBV10-3 with TRBJ1-1; a weak D match, TRBD1 (6 bases). The V and J ends lost 7 bases and 2 bases respectively, with 11 bases between them. The germline CDR1 and CDR2 sequences are ENHRY and SYGVKD. The CDR3 length is 13 residues. CDR3 loop: CAITGQFNTEAFF. The CDR3, as DNA: TGTGCCATCACTGGACAGTTTAACACTGAAGCTTTCTTT.

This clonotype was seen many times. V usage is TRBV7-8 and J usage is TRBJ1-1, with D maybe TRBD1 (5 bases). CDR3 size: 14 residues. The V gene lost 6 bases and the J gene lost 1 base, with 12 bases spanning the gap. CDR1 SGHVS and CDR2 FQNEAQ come from the germline V gene. In nucleotides, the CDR3 is TGTGCCAGCAGTTCCTGGGGGGGGAACACTGAAGCTTTCTTT. Protein sequence: CASSSWGGNTEAFF.

A few counts support this clonotype. This chain's CDR3 is CASSRVDSFASYNEQFF. The DNA for the CDR3 is TGCGCCAGCAGCCGAGTCGACTCCTTCGCCTCCTACAATGAGCAGTTCTTC. This chain joins TRBV5-1 and TRBJ2-1; no definite D call. Germline V lookup: CDR1 SGHRS, CDR2 YFSETQ. Trimming cost V 4 bases and J 0 bases, with 17 bases left between them. CDR3 size: 17 residues.

This chain links TRBV6-5 with TRBJ2-1; 10 nucleotides align to TRBD1. V dropped 4 bases and J dropped 8; count of bases not matched to a gene: 5. Germline loops: CDR1 MNHEY, CDR2 SVGAGI. CDR3 length equals 14 residues. CDR3: CASSSPGQGHEQFF. The CDR3 DNA follows: TGTGCCAGCAGTTCCCCGGGACAGGGGCATGAGCAGTTCTTC.

The V call is TRBV20-1, the J call TRBJ1-4, with TRBD1 identical over 10 bases. The germline CDR1 and CDR2 sequences are DFQATT and SNEGSKA (reference sequence). V was pared by 2 bases and J by 5 bases, with 5 bases of the junction left unmatched. The CDR3 covers 15 residues. The CDR3 spells CSARSPGQGNEKLFF. CDR3 nucleotides: TGCAGTGCTAGATCTCCGGGACAGGGGAATGAAAAACTGTTTTTT.